These 5 T cell receptor beta chains came from one sample sequenced in a study of tumor-infiltrating lymphocytes in oesophageal squamous cell carcinoma. TCRdb reprocessed the PCR reads with MiXCR, giving one entry per CDR3 protein. The data contain 10,000 to 14,000 distinct CDR3 sequences, around three fifths of them singletons. The sequenced sample consisted of esophageal tumor tissue. Receptors were obtained from a male donor with esophageal squamous cell carcinoma.

This clonotype occurred a few times. This chain connects TRBV7-2 to TRBJ2-3, with D possibly matching TRBD1 (5 bases). In germline, CDR1 is SGHTA, CDR2 FQGNSA. This CDR3 is built from 15 residues. V lost 1 base and J lost 0, with 8 bases in between. The CDR3 protein is CASSLVRGSTDTQYF. CDR3 sequence (DNA): TGTGCCAGCAGCTTAGTAAGGGGTAGCACAGATACGCAGTATTTT.

Only a few counts were recorded for this clonotype. In DNA form, the CDR3 reads TGTGCCAGCAGCTTAAGCTCAGGAGAGACCCAGTACTTC. This codes for CASSLSSGETQYF. The chain employs TRBV7-3 and TRBJ2-4; no definite D call. The last part of the DNA fits TRBJ2-5 better; the J call may be wrong. The length of the CDR3 is 13 residues. Germline V gene sequence: CDR1 SGHTA, CDR2 FQGTGA.

This clonotype was detected only a few times. V is TRBV7-3 and J is TRBJ2-1; perhaps TRBD1 as D (6 bases). The germline V and J ends were trimmed by 4 bases and 0 bases, with 16 bases remaining between them. CDR3 length equals 17 residues. CDR1 and CDR2 (germline): SGHTA, FQGTGA. The CDR3 DNA reads as TGTGCCAGCAGCTACTCCGGGACACAGAGCTCCTACAATGAGCAGTTCTTC. Its translation: CASSYSGTQSSYNEQFF. The variable domain in full, completed from reference TRBV7-3 and TRBJ2-1, reads GAGVSQTPSNKVTEKGKYVELRCDPISGHTALYWYRQSLGQGPEFLIYFQGTGAADDSGLPNDRFFAVRPEGSVSTLKIQRTERGDSAVYLCASSYSGTQSSYNEQFFGPGTRLTVL.

As to this clonotype: Since no conserved phenylalanine or tryptophan closes the CDR3, a read error is the likely cause. Because the CDR3's place on the DNA is in doubt, the DNA is left out and the CDR3 is given as listed by TCRdb. The chain employs TRBV11-2 and TRBJ2-5; whether TRBD2, the table's D call, matches the DNA was not checked. Germline V gene sequence: CDR1 SGHAT, CDR2 FQNNGV. The CDR3 has 19 amino acids, counting both end residues. The CDR3 protein is CASSLGNSGLGSETQYFGP.

This chain connects TRBV12-2 to TRBJ2-1; TRBD1 reflects the table's D call only, with no check against the DNA. TRBV12-2 is flagged as a pseudogene. The CDR3 runs to 12 residues. The CDR3 DNA reads TGTGCAAGTCGCGCATATTCAGGGTATGAGTACTTC. This encodes CASRAYSGYEYF.